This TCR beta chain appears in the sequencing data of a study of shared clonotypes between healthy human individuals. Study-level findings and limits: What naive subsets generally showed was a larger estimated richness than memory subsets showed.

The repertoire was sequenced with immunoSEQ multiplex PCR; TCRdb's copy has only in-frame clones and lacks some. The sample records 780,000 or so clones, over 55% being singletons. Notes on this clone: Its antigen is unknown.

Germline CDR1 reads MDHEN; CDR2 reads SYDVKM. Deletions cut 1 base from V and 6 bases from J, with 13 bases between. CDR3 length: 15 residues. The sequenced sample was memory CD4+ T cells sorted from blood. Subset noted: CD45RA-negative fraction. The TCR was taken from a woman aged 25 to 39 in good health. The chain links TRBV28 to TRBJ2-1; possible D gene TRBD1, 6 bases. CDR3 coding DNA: TGTGCCAGCAGTTTATATCGGGACATAGCCAATGAGCAGTTCTTC. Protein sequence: CASSLYRDIANEQFF.